This T cell receptor (beta chain) was recovered during a study of T-cell reconstitution after alpha-beta-depleted transplantation in children. Study-wide results and limits: Several patients had high TCRbeta diversity at day 60; it came from surviving recipient T cells and thymic progenitors. Newly generated T cells supplied most T-cell counts and diversity one year post-transplant. Alpha-beta T cells about two months after transplant reportedly derived from several hundred expanded graft clones.

V lost 4 bases, J lost 7 bases, and 11 bases stayed unmatched. From germline, CDR1 is SGHRS and CDR2 YFSETQ. The CDR3 extends over 16 amino acids. Comments on this clonotype: The antigen is not known.

Preparation of the TCRbeta library was carried out with unique molecular identifiers. Via MiXCR, TCRdb re-called the PCR reads, giving one row per CDR3 protein. The sample records fewer than 550,000 distinct CDR3 sequences, approximately 10% being singletons. The chain joins TRBV5-1 to TRBJ2-1, with 10 bases identical to TRBD1. This sequence originates from a female patient between 2 and 10 years old who had a stem cell transplant for aplastic anemia, so the T cells may come from the graft donor. This material consisted of PBMCs, mostly from graft donor cells, taken 180 days after TCRalphabeta/CD19-depleted stem cell transplant. The CDR3 sequence: CASSQGQGKDRNEQFF. The CDR3 region has the DNA TGCGCCAGCAGCCAGGGACAGGGGAAAGACAGGAATGAGCAGTTCTTC.